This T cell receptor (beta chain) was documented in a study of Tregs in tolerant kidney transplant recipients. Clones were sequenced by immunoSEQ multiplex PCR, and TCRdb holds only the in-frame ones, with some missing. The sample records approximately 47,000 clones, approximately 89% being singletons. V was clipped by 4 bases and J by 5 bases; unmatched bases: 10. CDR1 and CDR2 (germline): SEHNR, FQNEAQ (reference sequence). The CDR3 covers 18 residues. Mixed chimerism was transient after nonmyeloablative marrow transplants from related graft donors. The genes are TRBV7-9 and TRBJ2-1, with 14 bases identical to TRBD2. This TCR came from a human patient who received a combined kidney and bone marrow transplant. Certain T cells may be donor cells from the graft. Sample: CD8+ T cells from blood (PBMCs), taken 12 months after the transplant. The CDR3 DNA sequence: TGTGCCAGCAGCTCTTCGACTAGCGGGAGGGCCCGGAACAATGAGCAGTTCTTC. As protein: CASSSSTSGRARNNEQFF.